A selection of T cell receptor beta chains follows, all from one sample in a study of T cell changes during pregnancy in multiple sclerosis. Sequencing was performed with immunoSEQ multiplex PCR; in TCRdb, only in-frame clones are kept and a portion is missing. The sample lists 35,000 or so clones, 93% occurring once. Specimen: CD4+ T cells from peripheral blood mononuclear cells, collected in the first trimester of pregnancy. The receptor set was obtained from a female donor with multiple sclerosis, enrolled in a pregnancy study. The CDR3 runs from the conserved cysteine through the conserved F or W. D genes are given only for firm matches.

CDR3aa: CASSIGTSSNYGYTF
len: 15
v_gene: TRBV9
d_gene: NA

CDR3aa: CSAVGLEQYF
len: 10
v_gene: TRBV20-1
d_gene: NA

CDR3aa: CASSQSLGTVTEAFF
len: 15
v_gene: TRBV5-1
d_gene: TRBD1

CDR3aa: CASSVDWTSGVNEQFF
len: 16
v_gene: TRBV9
d_gene: TRBD2

CDR3aa: CASSLNPMNTEAFF
len: 14
v_gene: TRBV7-9
d_gene: NA

CDR3aa: CASSVFSGPTGELFF
len: 15
v_gene: TRBV7-8
d_gene: NA

CDR3aa: CASSLDPGGDTEAFF
len: 15
v_gene: TRBV7-8
d_gene: NA

CDR3aa: CASRLTSGRETQYF
len: 14
v_gene: TRBV2
d_gene: TRBD2

CDR3aa: CASSIYGGTNYGYTF
len: 15
v_gene: TRBV19
d_gene: NA

CDR3aa: CASSQASVNTEAFF
len: 14
v_gene: TRBV4-1
d_gene: NA

CDR3aa: CASSRTSGLSYEQYF
len: 15
v_gene: TRBV7-8
d_gene: TRBD2

CDR3aa: CASSSDRGRQFF
len: 12
v_gene: TRBV28
d_gene: NA

CDR3aa: CASSLEGDNQPQHF
len: 14
v_gene: TRBV5-1
d_gene: NA

CDR3aa: CASSSEGGAYNEQFF
len: 15
v_gene: TRBV5-1
d_gene: NA

CDR3aa: CASSATGGGRLFF
len: 13
v_gene: TRBV7-3
d_gene: TRBD1

CDR3aa: CASSTSGRTDTQYF
len: 14
v_gene: TRBV6-5
d_gene: TRBD2

CDR3aa: CASSLGSPGAGGQETQYF
len: 18
v_gene: TRBV5-1
d_gene: TRBD1

CDR3aa: CASRNPYKGIEEQYF
len: 15
v_gene: TRBV11-1
d_gene: NA

CDR3aa: CASSPQGASYNEQFF
len: 15
v_gene: TRBV9
d_gene: TRBD1

CDR3aa: CASSYGDSNSGNTIYF
len: 16
v_gene: TRBV6-6
d_gene: TRBD1

CDR3aa: CASSLVGRGEGDYEQYF
len: 17
v_gene: TRBV5-1
d_gene: TRBD2

CDR3aa: CASSLGGRYEAFF
len: 13
v_gene: TRBV7-9
d_gene: NA

CDR3aa: CASGPRGEQYF
len: 11
v_gene: TRBV2
d_gene: NA

CDR3aa: CASSPRQIPYGYTF
len: 14
v_gene: TRBV27
d_gene: NA

CDR3aa: CASSHKTAGATTGELFF
len: 17
v_gene: TRBV5-1
d_gene: TRBD2

CDR3aa: CASSQGLLFQTVNTEAFF
len: 18
v_gene: TRBV4-3
d_gene: NA

CDR3aa: CASKSGRPTDTQYF
len: 14
v_gene: TRBV6-5
d_gene: NA

CDR3aa: CASSSGTGNTEAFF
len: 14
v_gene: TRBV7-9
d_gene: TRBD1

CDR3aa: CASSVGGRVDSPLHF
len: 15
v_gene: TRBV9
d_gene: NA

CDR3aa: CASISIGGSRGETQYF
len: 16
v_gene: TRBV5-1
d_gene: TRBD2

CDR3aa: CASSQENNSLETQYF
len: 15
v_gene: TRBV4-1
d_gene: NA

CDR3aa: CASSQDLTSGFYEQYF
len: 16
v_gene: TRBV4-1
d_gene: TRBD2

CDR3aa: CASAIRGISSSETQYF
len: 16
v_gene: TRBV5-1
d_gene: TRBD1

CDR3aa: CASSARGGNTEAFF
len: 14
v_gene: TRBV9
d_gene: NA

CDR3aa: CASSRTPPYEQYF
len: 13
v_gene: TRBV28
d_gene: NA

CDR3aa: CASSQWTGQNGSNQPQHF
len: 18
v_gene: TRBV23-1
d_gene: TRBD1

CDR3aa: CASSPQGEGGYTF
len: 13
v_gene: TRBV6-1
d_gene: TRBD1

CDR3aa: CASRGLPKGSIETQYF
len: 16
v_gene: TRBV5-1
d_gene: NA

CDR3aa: CASSIQRDGYNEQFF
len: 15
v_gene: TRBV19
d_gene: TRBD2

CDR3aa: CAEGNEQFF
len: 9
v_gene: TRBV7-2
d_gene: NA

CDR3aa: CASSFHSNYGYTF
len: 13
v_gene: TRBV27
d_gene: NA

CDR3aa: CASSLEAAGSNEQFF
len: 15
v_gene: TRBV7-9
d_gene: NA

CDR3aa: CASSLSGRGKNTEAFF
len: 16
v_gene: TRBV27
d_gene: NA